The 14 T cell receptor beta chains reported below all come from one sample, sequenced in a study of T-cell memory formation after mild COVID-19. One entry per CDR3 protein, called by TCRdb with MiXCR from the 5' RACE reads. The sample has tens of thousands of distinct CDR3 sequences; approximately 7% are singletons. The sequencing sample was made of PBMCs or a T cell subset sorted from them (not recorded which). These receptors came from a man aged 18 to 29 who had mild COVID-19 (a few samples of this study predate the infection). Cell type and time point are not known.

This clonotype was counted between two and nine times. The J gene is TRBJ2-2, the V gene TRBV7-9; possibly TRBD2 for D (5 bases). Trimming removed 2 bases at V and 0 bases at J, with 19 bases between. The CDR3 contains 19 residues. CDR1 and CDR2 from the germline V gene are SEHNR and FQNEAQ (reference sequence). CDR3 loop: CASSLRYPISGANTGELFF. The CDR3 coding sequence is TGTGCCAGCAGCTTAAGATATCCCATAAGCGGAGCGAACACCGGGGAGCTGTTTTTT.

Only a few counts were recorded for this clonotype. The chain uses TRBV5-5 and TRBJ1-2, with a tentative D call TRBD1 (5 bases). Germline CDR1 SGHKS, CDR2 YYEKEE (reference sequence). Trimming removed 5 bases at V and 7 bases at J, with 21 bases between. CDR3 length: 15 amino acids. For the CDR3, the DNA is TGTGCCAGCAGGCTAAACCTGGGGGTGAAGGCTGGCTACACCTTC. This translates into CASRLNLGVKAGYTF.

This clonotype was recorded a few times. The V and J genes are TRBV14 and TRBJ1-6; TRBD1 agrees at 8 bases. The CDR3 spans 14 residues. Germline-derived CDR1 and CDR2 are SGHDN and FVKESK. V trimming: 5 bases; J trimming: 7 bases; junction bases outside the gene matches: 4. Here the CDR3 DNA reads TGTGCCAGCAGCTTGAGGACAGGGAATTCACCCCTCCACTTT. This sequence encodes CASSLRTGNSPLHF.

The CDR3 here is CASRRQGNTGELFF. CDR3 in DNA: TGTGCCAGCAGACGACAGGGGAACACCGGGGAGCTGTTTTTT. The rearrangement links TRBV7-2 to TRBJ2-2, with 7 bases matching TRBD1. From germline, CDR1 is SGHTA and CDR2 FQGNSA. Losses at the gene ends were 6 bases for V and 1 base for J; bases not matched to a gene: 2. This CDR3 has 14 residues.

The chain has TRBV6-6 and TRBJ2-5; D call uncertain. V was shortened by 6 bases and J by 5 bases, with 7 bases between the two germline ends. The CDR3 is 11 amino acids. Germline V gene data show CDR1 as MNHNY and CDR2 as SVGAGI (reference sequence). In nucleotides, the CDR3 is TGTGCCAGCAGGAAAGGGGAGACCCAGTACTTC. Its protein is CASRKGETQYF.

J is TRBJ2-5 and V is TRBV7-2; 9 bases match TRBD1. The CDR3 extends over 14 amino acids. V dropped 5 bases and J dropped 5; count of bases not matched to a gene: 6. Germline values: CDR1 SGHTA, CDR2 FQGNSA. The chain's CDR3 is CASSANRGQETQYF. CDR3 DNA: TGTGCCAGCAGCGCAAACAGGGGGCAGGAGACCCAGTACTTC. The complete variable domain, with remaining parts taken from reference TRBV7-2 and TRBJ2-5, reads GAGVSQSPSNKVTEKGKDVELRCDPISGHTALYWYRQSLGQGLEFLIYFQGNSAPDKSGLPSDRFSAERTGGSVSTLTIQRTQQEDSAVYLCASSANRGQETQYFGPGTRLLVL.

At least ten counts were recorded for this clonotype. The chain recombines TRBV5-1 with TRBJ2-1, with TRBD1 as a possible D gene (6 bases). V was cut by 5 bases and J by 0 bases, with 18 bases left in between. Germline V CDR1 and CDR2: SGHRS, YFSETQ. This CDR3 is built from 17 residues. As DNA, the CDR3 is TGCGCCAGCAGAGACCGCCCTGACAGGTTCTCCTACAATGAGCAGTTCTTC. It translates to CASRDRPDRFSYNEQFF.

This clonotype was counted between two and nine times. This chain connects TRBV6-2 or TRBV6-3 to TRBJ2-5; D is possibly TRBD2 (6 bases). Germline CDR1 is MNHEY and CDR2 is SVGEGT. The CDR3 is 12 residues long. The germline V and J ends were trimmed by 5 bases and 4 bases, with 8 bases remaining between them. CDR3 nucleotides: TGTGCCAGCAGTACGACTAGAGAGACCCAGTACTTC. Its translation: CASSTTRETQYF.

This clonotype was seen more than once but under ten times. The chain is built from TRBV28 and TRBJ1-1; D ambiguous. V gave up 5 bases and J gave up 6 bases, with 13 bases separating them. The length of the CDR3 is 13 residues. CDR1 and CDR2 (germline): MDHEN, SYDVKM. CDR3 in amino acids: CASSPAREAEAFF. The DNA for the CDR3 is TGTGCCAGCAGTCCCGCCCGTGAAGCTGAAGCTTTCTTT. The entire variable domain, with the rest obtained from reference TRBV28 and TRBJ1-1, is as follows: DVKVTQSSRYLVKRTGEKVFLECVQDMDHENMFWYRQDPGLGLRLIYFSYDVKMKEKGDIPEGYSVSREKKERFSLILESASTNQTSMYLCASSPAREAEAFFGQGTRLTVV.

This clonotype was counted a few times. The chain employs TRBV20-1 and TRBJ1-2, with 7 bases lining up with TRBD1. The trim removed 1 base at V and 6 bases at J, leaving 8 bases unmatched. Germline assignment: CDR1 DFQATT and CDR2 SNEGSKA (reference sequence). This CDR3 is built from 14 residues. The CDR3 nucleotides are TGCAGTGCTAGAGTCCTCGGACAGGAAGATGGCTACACCTTC. Translating gives CSARVLGQEDGYTF.

The chain links TRBV28 to TRBJ1-5; TRBD1 aligns across 10 bases. With V trimmed by 6 bases and J by 7 bases, 12 bases remained unmatched. Germline V gives CDR1 MDHEN, CDR2 SYDVKM. The CDR3 runs to 16 residues. The CDR3 nucleotides are TGTGCCAGCAGCAATTCTCGGGACAGGGGACGACAGCCCCAGCATTTT. Translation gives CASSNSRDRGRQPQHF.

This clonotype was recorded many times. J is TRBJ2-5 and V is TRBV12-3 or TRBV12-4, with 9 bases lining up with TRBD2. The V and J ends lost 3 bases and 2 bases, in that order; junction bases with no gene match: 1. CDR3 size: 14 residues. The CDR3 reads CASSFSGGQETQYF. The CDR3 nucleotides are TGTGCCAGCAGTTTCAGCGGGGGGCAAGAGACCCAGTACTTC.

The chain combines TRBV7-3 with TRBJ2-2, with 11 bases matching TRBD2. V shed 2 bases, J shed 5 bases, and the junction held 4 bases outside the gene matches. CDR1 is SGHTA, CDR2 FQGTGA, per germline. The CDR3 spans 16 residues. In nucleotides, the CDR3 is TGTGCCAGCAGCTTACTAGCGGGGGGTCGGACCGGGGAGCTGTTTTTT. The encoded protein is CASSLLAGGRTGELFF.

The chain recombines TRBV20-1 with TRBJ2-3; TRBD2 is a possible D gene (7 bases). The CDR3 spans 13 residues. The germline V gene has CDR1 DFQATT and CDR2 SNEGSKA (reference sequence). Trimming removed 3 bases at V and 1 base at J, with 8 bases between. CDR3 amino acids: CSASGGRTDTQYF. CDR3 sequence (DNA): TGCAGTGCTAGCGGGGGGCGCACAGATACGCAGTATTTT.